Detailed here is one T cell receptor beta chain. This specimen belongs to a study of blood T cell repertoires in COVID-19. V lost 5 bases and J lost 2, with 16 bases in between. Germline assignment: CDR1 GTSNPN and CDR2 SVGIG (reference sequence). This CDR3 spans 15 amino acids. The method was immunoSEQ multiplex PCR; TCRdb's version includes in-frame clones alone and lacks a portion of them. The sample has 140,000 or so clones; approximately 87% are singletons. The chain joins TRBV30 to TRBJ1-3, with D possibly TRBD1 on 5 matching bases. Sequenced sample: PBMCs or T cells enriched from blood (not recorded which). The sequence derives from a man aged 55 to 70 who had recovered from COVID-19. CDR3: CAWGRPGRTGNTIYF. The CDR3 DNA follows: TGTGCCTGGGGAAGGCCAGGGCGCACTGGAAACACCATATATTTT.